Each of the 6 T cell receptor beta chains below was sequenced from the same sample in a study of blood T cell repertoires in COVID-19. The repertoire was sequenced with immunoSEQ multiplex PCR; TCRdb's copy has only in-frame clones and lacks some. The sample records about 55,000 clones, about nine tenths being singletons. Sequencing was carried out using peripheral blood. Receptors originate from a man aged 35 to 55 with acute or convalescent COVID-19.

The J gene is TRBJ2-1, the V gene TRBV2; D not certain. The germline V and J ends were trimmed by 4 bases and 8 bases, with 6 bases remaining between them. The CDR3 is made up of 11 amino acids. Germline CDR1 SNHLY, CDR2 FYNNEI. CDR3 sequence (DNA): TGTGCCAGCAGTGCTAGTTATGAGCAGTTCTTC. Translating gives CASSASYEQFF.

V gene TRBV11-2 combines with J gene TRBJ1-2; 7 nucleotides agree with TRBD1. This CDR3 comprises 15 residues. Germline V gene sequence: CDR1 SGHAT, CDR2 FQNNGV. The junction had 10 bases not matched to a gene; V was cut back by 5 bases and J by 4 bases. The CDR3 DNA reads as TGTGCCAGCAGCGGAGGACAGGCAGTGGGCTATGGCTACACCTTC. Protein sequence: CASSGGQAVGYGYTF.

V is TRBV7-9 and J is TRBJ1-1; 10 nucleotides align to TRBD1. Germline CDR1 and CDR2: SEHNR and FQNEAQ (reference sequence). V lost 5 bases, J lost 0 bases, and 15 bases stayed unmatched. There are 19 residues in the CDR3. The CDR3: CASSQGQGGGYVLNTEAFF. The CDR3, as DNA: TGTGCCAGCAGCCAAGGACAGGGGGGAGGGTACGTCTTGAACACTGAAGCTTTCTTT.

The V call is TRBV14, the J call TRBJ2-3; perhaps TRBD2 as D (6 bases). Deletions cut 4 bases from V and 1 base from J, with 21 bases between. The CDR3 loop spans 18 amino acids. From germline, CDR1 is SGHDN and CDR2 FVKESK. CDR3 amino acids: CASSRSLGFSGGTDTQYF. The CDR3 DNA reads TGTGCCAGCAGCCGCAGTCTAGGGTTTAGCGGAGGCACAGATACGCAGTATTTT.

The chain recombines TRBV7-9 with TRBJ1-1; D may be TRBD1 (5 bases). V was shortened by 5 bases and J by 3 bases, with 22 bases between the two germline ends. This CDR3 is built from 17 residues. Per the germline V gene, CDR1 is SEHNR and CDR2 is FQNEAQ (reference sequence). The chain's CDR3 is CASSPTGGGRGDTEAFF. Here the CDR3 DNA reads TGTGCCAGCAGCCCGACGGGTGGCGGAAGGGGTGACACTGAAGCTTTCTTT.

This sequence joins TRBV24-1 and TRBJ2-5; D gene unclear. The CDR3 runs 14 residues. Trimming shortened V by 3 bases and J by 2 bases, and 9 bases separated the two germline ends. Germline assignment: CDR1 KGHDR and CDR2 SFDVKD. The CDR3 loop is CATSDVGSQETQYF. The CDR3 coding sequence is TGTGCCACCAGTGATGTGGGCAGTCAAGAGACCCAGTACTTC.